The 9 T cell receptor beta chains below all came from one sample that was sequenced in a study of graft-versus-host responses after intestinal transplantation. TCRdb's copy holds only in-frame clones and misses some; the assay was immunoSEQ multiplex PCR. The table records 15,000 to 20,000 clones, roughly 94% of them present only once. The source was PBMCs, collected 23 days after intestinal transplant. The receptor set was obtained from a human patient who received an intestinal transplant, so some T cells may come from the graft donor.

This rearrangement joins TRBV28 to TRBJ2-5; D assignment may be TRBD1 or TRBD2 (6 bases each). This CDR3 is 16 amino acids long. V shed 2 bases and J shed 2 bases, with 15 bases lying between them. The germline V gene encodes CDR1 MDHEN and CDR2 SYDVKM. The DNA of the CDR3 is TGTGCCAGCAGTTTAGGGGGGCAGGGACCACAAGAGACCCAGTACTTC. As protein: CASSLGGQGPQETQYF.

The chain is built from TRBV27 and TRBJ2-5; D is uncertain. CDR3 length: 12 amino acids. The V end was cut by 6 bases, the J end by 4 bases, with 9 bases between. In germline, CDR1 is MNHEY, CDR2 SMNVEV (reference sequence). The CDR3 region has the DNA TGTGCCAGCAGCCAAGGGTCAGAGACCCAGTACTTC. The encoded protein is CASSQGSETQYF.

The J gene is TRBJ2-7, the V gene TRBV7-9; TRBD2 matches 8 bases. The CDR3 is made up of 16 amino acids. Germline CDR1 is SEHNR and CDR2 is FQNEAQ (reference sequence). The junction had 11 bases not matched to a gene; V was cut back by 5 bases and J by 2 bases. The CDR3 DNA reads TGTGCCAGCAGCAGGGAGGGGCGGGAGGTCGCCTACGAGCAGTACTTC. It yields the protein CASSREGREVAYEQYF.

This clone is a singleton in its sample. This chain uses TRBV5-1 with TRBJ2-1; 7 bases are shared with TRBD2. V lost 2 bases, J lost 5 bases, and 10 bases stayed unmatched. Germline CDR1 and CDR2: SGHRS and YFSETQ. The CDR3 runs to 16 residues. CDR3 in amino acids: CASSFLLGLGNNEQFF. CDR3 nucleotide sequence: TGCGCCAGCAGCTTTTTACTCGGACTAGGGAACAATGAGCAGTTCTTC.

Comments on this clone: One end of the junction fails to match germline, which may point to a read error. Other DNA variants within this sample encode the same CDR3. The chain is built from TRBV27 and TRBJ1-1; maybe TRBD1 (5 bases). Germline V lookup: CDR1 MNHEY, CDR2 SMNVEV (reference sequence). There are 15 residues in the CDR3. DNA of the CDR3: TGTGCCAGCAGTTTATCGACAGTTCGGAACACTGAAGCTTTTTTT. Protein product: CASSLSTVRNTEAFF.

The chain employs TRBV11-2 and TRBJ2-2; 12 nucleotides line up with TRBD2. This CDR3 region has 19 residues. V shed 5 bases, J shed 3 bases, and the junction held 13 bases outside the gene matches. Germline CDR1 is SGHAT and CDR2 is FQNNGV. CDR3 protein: CASSQWASGRALYTGELFF. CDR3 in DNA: TGTGCCAGCAGCCAATGGGCTAGCGGGAGGGCCTTGTACACCGGGGAGCTGTTTTTT.

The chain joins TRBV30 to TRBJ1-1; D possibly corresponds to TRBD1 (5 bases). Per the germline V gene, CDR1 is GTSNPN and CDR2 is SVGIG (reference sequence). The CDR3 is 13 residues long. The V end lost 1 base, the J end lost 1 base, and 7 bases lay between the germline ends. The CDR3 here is CAWSAGTNTEAFF. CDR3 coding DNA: TGTGCCTGGAGTGCAGGGACGAACACTGAAGCTTTCTTT.

The CDR3 DNA sequence: TGTGCCAGCAGTCCCTGGACAGGCCTTAGCAATCAGCCCCAGCATTTT. Encoded protein: CASSPWTGLSNQPQHF. The chain employs TRBV27 and TRBJ1-5, with 7 bases aligning to TRBD1. The V gene end was trimmed by 5 bases and the J gene end by 0 bases; junction bases not matched to a gene: 7. The CDR3 runs to 16 residues. Germline CDR1 and CDR2: MNHEY and SMNVEV (reference sequence).

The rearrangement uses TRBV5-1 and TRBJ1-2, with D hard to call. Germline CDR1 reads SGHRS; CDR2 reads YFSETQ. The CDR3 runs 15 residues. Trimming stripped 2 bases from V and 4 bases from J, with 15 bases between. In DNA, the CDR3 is TGCGCCAGCAGCTTTTCTGGGCAGAAGTCCTATGGCTACACCTTC. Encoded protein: CASSFSGQKSYGYTF.